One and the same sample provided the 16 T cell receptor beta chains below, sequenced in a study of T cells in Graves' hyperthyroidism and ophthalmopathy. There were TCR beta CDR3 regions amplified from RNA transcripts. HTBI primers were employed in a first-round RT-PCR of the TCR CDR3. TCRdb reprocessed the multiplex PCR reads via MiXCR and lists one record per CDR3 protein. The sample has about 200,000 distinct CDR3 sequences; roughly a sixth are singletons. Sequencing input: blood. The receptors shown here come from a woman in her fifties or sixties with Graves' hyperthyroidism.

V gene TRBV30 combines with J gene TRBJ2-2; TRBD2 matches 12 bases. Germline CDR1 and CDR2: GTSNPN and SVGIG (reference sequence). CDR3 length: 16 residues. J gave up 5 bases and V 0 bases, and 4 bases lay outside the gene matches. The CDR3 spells CAWSVGLAGGTGELFF. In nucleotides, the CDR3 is TGTGCCTGGAGTGTAGGGCTAGCGGGAGGGACCGGGGAGCTGTTTTTT. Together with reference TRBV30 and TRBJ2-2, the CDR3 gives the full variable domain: SQTIHQWPATLVQPVGSPLSLECTVEGTSNPNLYWYRQAAGRGLQLLFYSVGIGQISSEVPQNLSASRPQDRQFILSSKKLLLSDSGFYLCAWSVGLAGGTGELFFGEGSRLTVL.

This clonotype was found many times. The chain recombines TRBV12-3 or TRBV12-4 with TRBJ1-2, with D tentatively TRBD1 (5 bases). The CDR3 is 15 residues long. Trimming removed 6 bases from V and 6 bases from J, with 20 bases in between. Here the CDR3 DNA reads TGTGCCAGCAGCCCAGACGGGGGAGGGATTCATGGCTACACCTTC. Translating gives CASSPDGGGIHGYTF.

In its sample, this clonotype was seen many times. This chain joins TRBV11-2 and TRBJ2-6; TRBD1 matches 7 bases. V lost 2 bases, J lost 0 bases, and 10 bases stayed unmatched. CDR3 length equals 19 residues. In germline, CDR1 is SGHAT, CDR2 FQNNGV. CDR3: CASSLPTGLGSSGANVLTF. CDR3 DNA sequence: TGTGCCAGCAGCTTACCGACAGGGTTGGGAAGCTCTGGGGCCAACGTCCTGACTTTC.

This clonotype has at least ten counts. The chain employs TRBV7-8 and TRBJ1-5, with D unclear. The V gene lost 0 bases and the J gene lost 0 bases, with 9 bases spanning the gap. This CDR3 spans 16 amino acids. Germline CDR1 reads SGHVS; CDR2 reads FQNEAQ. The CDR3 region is CASSLAPTDSNQPQHF. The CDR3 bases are TGTGCCAGCAGCTTAGCTCCCACGGATAGCAATCAGCCCCAGCATTTT.

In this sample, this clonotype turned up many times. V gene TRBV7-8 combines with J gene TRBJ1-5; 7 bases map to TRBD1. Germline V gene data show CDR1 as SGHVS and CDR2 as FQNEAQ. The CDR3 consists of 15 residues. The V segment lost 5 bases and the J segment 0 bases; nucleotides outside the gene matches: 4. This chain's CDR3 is CASSLWDSSNQPQHF. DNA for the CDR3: TGTGCCAGCAGCCTATGGGACAGTAGCAATCAGCCCCAGCATTTT.

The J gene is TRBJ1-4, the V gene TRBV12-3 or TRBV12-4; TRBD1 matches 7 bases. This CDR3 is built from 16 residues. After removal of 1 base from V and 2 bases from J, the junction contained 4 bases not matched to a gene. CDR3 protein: CASSLEGAQTNEKLFF. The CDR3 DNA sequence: TGTGCCAGCAGTTTAGAGGGGGCTCAGACTAATGAAAAACTGTTTTTT.

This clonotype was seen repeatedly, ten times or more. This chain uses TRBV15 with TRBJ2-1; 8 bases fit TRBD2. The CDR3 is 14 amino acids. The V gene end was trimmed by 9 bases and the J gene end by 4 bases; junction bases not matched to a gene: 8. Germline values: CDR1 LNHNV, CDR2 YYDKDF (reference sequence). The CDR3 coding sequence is TGTGCCACAGGGTTTGCGGGAGGTTACAATGAGCAGTTCTTC. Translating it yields CATGFAGGYNEQFF.

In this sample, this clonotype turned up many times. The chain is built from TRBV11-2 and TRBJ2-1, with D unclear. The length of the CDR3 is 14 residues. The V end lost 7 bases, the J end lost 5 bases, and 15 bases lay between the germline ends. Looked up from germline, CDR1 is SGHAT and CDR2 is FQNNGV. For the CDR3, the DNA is TGTGCCAGCACGTTCAATATCGCGGACAATGAGCAGTTCTTC. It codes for CASTFNIADNEQFF.

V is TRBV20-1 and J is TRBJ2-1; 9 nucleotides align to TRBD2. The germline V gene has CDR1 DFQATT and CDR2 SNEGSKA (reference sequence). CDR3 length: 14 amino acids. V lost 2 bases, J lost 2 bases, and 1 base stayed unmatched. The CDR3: CSARLAGTYNEQFF. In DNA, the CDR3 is TGCAGTGCTAGACTAGCGGGGACCTACAATGAGCAGTTCTTC.

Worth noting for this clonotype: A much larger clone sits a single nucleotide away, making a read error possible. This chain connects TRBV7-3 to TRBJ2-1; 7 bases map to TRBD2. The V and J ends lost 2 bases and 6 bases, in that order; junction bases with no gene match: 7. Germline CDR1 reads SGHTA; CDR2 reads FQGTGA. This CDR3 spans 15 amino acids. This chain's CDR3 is CASSLAPSGFNEQFF. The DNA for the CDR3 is TGTGCCAGCAGCTTAGCCCCTAGCGGTTTCAATGAGCAGTTCTTC.

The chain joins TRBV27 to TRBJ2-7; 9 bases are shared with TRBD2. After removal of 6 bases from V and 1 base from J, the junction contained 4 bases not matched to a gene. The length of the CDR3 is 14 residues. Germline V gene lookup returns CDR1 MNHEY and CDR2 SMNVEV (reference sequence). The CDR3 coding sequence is TGTGCCAGCAGGAAGGGACTAGCTTCCTACGAGCAGTACTTC. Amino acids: CASRKGLASYEQYF.

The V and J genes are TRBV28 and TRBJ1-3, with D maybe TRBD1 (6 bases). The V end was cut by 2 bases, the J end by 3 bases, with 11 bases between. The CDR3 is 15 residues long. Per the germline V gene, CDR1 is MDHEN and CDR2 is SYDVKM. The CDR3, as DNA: TGTGCCAGCAGTTTACGGGGGCGCGTTGGAAACACCATATATTTT. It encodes CASSLRGRVGNTIYF. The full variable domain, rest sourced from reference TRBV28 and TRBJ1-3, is DVKVTQSSRYLVKRTGEKVFLECVQDMDHENMFWYRQDPGLGLRLIYFSYDVKMKEKGDIPEGYSVSREKKERFSLILESASTNQTSMYLCASSLRGRVGNTIYFGEGSWLTVV.

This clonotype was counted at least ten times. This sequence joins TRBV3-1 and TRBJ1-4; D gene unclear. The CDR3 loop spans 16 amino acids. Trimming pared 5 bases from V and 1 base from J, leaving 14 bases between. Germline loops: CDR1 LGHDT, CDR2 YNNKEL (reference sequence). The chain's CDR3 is CASSSQDARTNEKLFF. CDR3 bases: TGTGCCAGCAGCTCCCAGGACGCCAGAACTAATGAAAAACTGTTTTTT.

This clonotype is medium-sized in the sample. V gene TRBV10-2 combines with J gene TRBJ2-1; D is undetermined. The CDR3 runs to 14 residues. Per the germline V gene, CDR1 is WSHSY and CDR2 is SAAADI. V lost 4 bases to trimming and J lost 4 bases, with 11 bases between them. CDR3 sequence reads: CASSATGGYNEQFF. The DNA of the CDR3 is TGCGCCAGCAGTGCGACGGGTGGATACAATGAGCAGTTCTTC.

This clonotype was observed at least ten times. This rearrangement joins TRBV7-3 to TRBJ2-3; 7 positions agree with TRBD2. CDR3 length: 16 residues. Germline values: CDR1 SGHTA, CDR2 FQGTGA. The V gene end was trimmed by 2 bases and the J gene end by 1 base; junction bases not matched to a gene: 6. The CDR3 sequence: CASSLGSAGGTDTQYF. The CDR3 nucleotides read TGTGCCAGCAGCTTAGGATCGGCGGGAGGCACAGATACGCAGTATTTT.

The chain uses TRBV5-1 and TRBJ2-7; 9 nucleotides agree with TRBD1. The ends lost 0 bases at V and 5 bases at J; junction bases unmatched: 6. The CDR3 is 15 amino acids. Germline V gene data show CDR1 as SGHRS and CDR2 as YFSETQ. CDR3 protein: CASSLDGQGSNEQYF. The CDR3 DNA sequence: TGCGCCAGCAGCTTGGATGGACAGGGGAGCAACGAGCAGTACTTC.